The rows below give T cell receptor beta chains drawn from one sample of a study of shared clonotypes between healthy human individuals. Data came from immunoSEQ multiplex PCR; TCRdb stores just in-frame clones and leaves some out. The repertoire holds over 1.4 million clones, with roughly 96% as singletons. The specimen was naive CD4+ T cells sorted from blood. These receptors were collected from a man aged 25 to 40 in good health. Both conserved end residues are part of each CDR3. A D gene is named only where the DNA matches it firmly.

v_gene,j_gene,d_gene,CDR3aa
TRBV5-1,TRBJ2-7,TRBD2,CASSLDLAGVNEQYF
TRBV14,TRBJ2-1,TRBD2,CASSQGSGLAYNEQFF
TRBV5-4,TRBJ2-7,TRBD1,CASSGDRGLVEQYF
TRBV15,TRBJ2-1,NA,CATGELGYNEQFF
TRBV28,TRBJ1-4,NA,CASSAPTGWSEKLFF
TRBV28,TRBJ2-7,TRBD1,CASSPPGTGAYEQYF
TRBV13,TRBJ2-1,NA,CASSLGTNSYNEQFF
TRBV11-2,TRBJ2-1,NA,CASSYRDYNEQFF
TRBV7-3,TRBJ2-1,NA,CASSLTPRGNEQFF
TRBV28,NA,NA,CASSPPGPGYEQYF
TRBV29-1,TRBJ2-5,TRBD1,CSVFGDRTQETQYF
TRBV5-5,TRBJ1-5,TRBD1,CASSSNWGGGAYQPQHF
TRBV7-8,TRBJ2-7,TRBD1,CASSLVFGTGLKEQYF
TRBV5-5,TRBJ2-7,NA,CASSTGTRHQEQYF
TRBV19,TRBJ2-2,NA,CASIPPRNTGELFF
TRBV27,TRBJ2-1,TRBD2,CASSFIPLADYNEQFF
TRBV7-6,TRBJ2-6,TRBD1,CASSLWGVDRGRSGANVLTF
TRBV6-1,TRBJ1-5,NA,CASSEVQESQPQHF
TRBV28,TRBJ1-1,TRBD1,CASSARRGLLNTEAFF
TRBV19,TRBJ1-2,NA,CASSMRWGGSALGGYTF
TRBV28,TRBJ2-7,NA,CASSIRGAYEQYF
TRBV5-4,TRBJ2-2,NA,CASSFARNTGELFF
TRBV6-5,TRBJ1-2,NA,CASSKGGGYGYTF
TRBV7-6,TRBJ2-7,NA,CASSPTTGLRAEQYF
TRBV7-9,TRBJ2-3,TRBD2,CASSLGTSGSTDTQYF
TRBV9,TRBJ2-7,NA,CASSVAAASYEQYF
TRBV18,TRBJ2-4,TRBD2,CASSPLGGRSKNIQYF
TRBV30,TRBJ2-7,NA,CAWGAYEQYF
TRBV4-1,TRBJ1-4,NA,CASSQRQEATNEKLFF
TRBV4-3,TRBJ2-1,TRBD2,CASSQTSGGYNEQFF
TRBV28,TRBJ2-7,TRBD2,CASRTGTSYHEQYF
TRBV5-1,TRBJ2-2,NA,CASSITGTRITRELFF
TRBV6-1,TRBJ2-1,TRBD1,CASSAGQGFYNEQFF
TRBV28,TRBJ2-1,NA,CASSLIGQRGDEQFF
TRBV18,TRBJ1-1,NA,CASSRGVTEAFF
TRBV5-6,TRBJ2-2,NA,CASSAPPLRGTGELFF
TRBV6-1,TRBJ2-6,TRBD1,CASSEGQGAKSISGANVLTF
TRBV6-1,TRBJ2-7,NA,CASSGPTSYYEQYF
TRBV28,TRBJ1-2,TRBD1,CASVSGGSGYTF
TRBV11-3,TRBJ2-2,NA,CASSLILRQKQGRDTGELFF
TRBV9,TRBJ2-1,NA,CASSVDFYRQINEQFF
TRBV21-1,TRBJ2-7,NA,CASSKCGATTNREQYF
TRBV10-3,TRBJ1-2,NA,CAISDYGATAWWGYTF
TRBV19,TRBJ1-5,TRBD1,CASSRTGLPNQPQHF
TRBV5-1,TRBJ2-2,NA,CASSLKRTSGTGELFF
TRBV7-9,TRBJ2-1,TRBD2,CASSAGGLAGSLYNEQFF
TRBV27,TRBJ2-7,NA,CASTQAGHSYEQYF
TRBV14,TRBJ1-4,NA,CASSPGLIATNEKLFF
TRBV28,TRBJ1-1,TRBD1,CASSSIGGREAFF
TRBV11-2,TRBJ2-3,NA,CASSPSRDTQYF
TRBV5-5,TRBJ2-1,NA,CASIQGLIAYNEQFF
TRBV6-5,TRBJ1-1,NA,CASSQKFTGFTEAFF
TRBV7-2,TRBJ2-2,TRBD2,CASITGTTTGELFF
TRBV7-2,TRBJ2-7,TRBD2,CASSRGVSGRPIYEQYF
TRBV5-6,TRBJ2-3,NA,CASSRGLGTDTQYF
TRBV28,TRBJ2-2,NA,CASTSPIRGQGIRNTGELFF
TRBV5-1,TRBJ2-2,NA,CASSLPASAANTGELFF
TRBV7-9,TRBJ2-1,NA,CATFPQKFF
TRBV7-2,TRBJ2-3,TRBD2,CASSLVGTSGSVISNTQYF